This TCR beta chain came from a study of CD8+ T cells in alopecia areata. Looking at the study overall: It was oral tofacitinib, at 5 to 10 mg twice daily, that treated patients received.

Study-wide results and limits: Especially in alopecia totalis/universalis, lesional scalp showed greater clonality than normal scalp did.

The CDR3 is made up of 15 amino acids. V lost 4 bases, J lost 2 bases, and 4 bases stayed unmatched. Germline lookup yields CDR1 SGHRS and CDR2 YFSETQ. Investigators isolated RNA and reverse transcribed it into cDNA to act as the sequencing template. Method: immunoSEQ multiplex PCR; TCRdb's copy keeps in-frame clones and lacks some. The sample carries roughly 250,000 clones, under 70% recorded once. Comment on this clone: The antigen is not known.

J is TRBJ2-3 and V is TRBV5-1, with 10 bases lining up with TRBD1. Sample: CD4+ T cells sorted from blood, taken at week 0. The clonotype was recovered from a human donor with alopecia areata. The CDR3 nucleotides read TGCGCCAGCAGCACCGGGACAGGGGTCACAGATACGCAGTATTTT. Amino acid sequence: CASSTGTGVTDTQYF. The whole variable domain, filled in from reference TRBV5-1 and TRBJ2-3, reads KAGVTQTPRYLIKTRGQQVTLSCSPISGHRSVSWYQQTPGQGLQFLFEYFSETQRNKGNFPGRFSGRQFSNSRSEMNVSTLELGDSALYLCASSTGTGVTDTQYFGPGTRLTVL.